This T cell receptor beta chain appears in the sequencing data of a study of blood T cell repertoires in COVID-19. Study summary: PBMCs, B-cell-depleted T cells, or T cells provided the cDNA or gDNA that made up the material.

Recruited during active infection, patients (from Seattle) were subsequently followed longitudinally. Germline assignment: CDR1 MNHEY and CDR2 SVGEGT. Trimming cost V 5 bases and J 7 bases; bases outside gene matches: 3. The CDR3 has 12 residues. Sequencing used immunoSEQ multiplex PCR; TCRdb keeps in-frame clones, though not all of them. Here the sample spans roughly 88,000 clones, around 85% being singletons. This chain links TRBV6-2 or TRBV6-3 with TRBJ1-1, with TRBD1 identical over 8 bases. This TCR was recovered from a woman aged 55-69 years with COVID-19, enrolled during active disease. Material for sequencing was peripheral blood. The CDR3 loop reads CASSEDRVEAFF. Written as DNA, the CDR3 is TGTGCCAGCAGTGAGGACAGGGTTGAAGCTTTCTTT.